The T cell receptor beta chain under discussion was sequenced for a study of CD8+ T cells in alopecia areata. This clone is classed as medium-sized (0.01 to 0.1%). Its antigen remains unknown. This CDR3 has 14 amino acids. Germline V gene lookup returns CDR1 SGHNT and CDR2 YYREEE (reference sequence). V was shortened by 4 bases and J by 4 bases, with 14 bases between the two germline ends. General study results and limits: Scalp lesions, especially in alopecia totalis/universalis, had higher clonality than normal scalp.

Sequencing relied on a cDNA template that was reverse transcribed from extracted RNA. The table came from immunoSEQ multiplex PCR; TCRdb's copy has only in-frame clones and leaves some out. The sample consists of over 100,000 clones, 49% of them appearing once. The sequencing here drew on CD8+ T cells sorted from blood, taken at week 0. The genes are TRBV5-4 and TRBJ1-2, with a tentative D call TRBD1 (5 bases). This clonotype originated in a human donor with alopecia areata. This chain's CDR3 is CASSHPGTSYGYTF. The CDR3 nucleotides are TGTGCCAGCAGCCACCCGGGGACTAGCTATGGCTACACCTTC.